Below, one T cell receptor (beta chain) is given with its context. Its specificity is unknown. The PCR used 60 Vbeta and 13 Jbeta primers. Generated by immunoSEQ multiplex PCR, the TCRdb table keeps only in-frame clones and is missing some. This listing includes about 130,000 clones. The data originate from a study of cytomegalovirus exposure and HLA in healthy donors. General study points: TCR beta V- and J-gene trimming, according to a later analysis, was linked to a missense DCLRE1C variant. It was in a later analysis that TCR association rates were seen to vary by HLA locus, highest for DRB1 and lowest for HLA-C. Donor immune exposure was known only as CMV serostatus.

The specimen was PBMCs. This sequence originates from a man aged 40-55 years in good health and CMV-seronegative.

In nucleotides, the CDR3 is TGTGCCAGCAGTTTACAGGGGGCCCAGCCCCAGCATTTT. Amino acids: CASSLQGAQPQHF. The genes are TRBV6-6 and TRBJ1-5; 9 bases map to TRBD1. This CDR3 spans 13 amino acids. The ends lost 4 bases at V and 7 bases at J; junction bases unmatched: 2. The germline CDR1 and CDR2 sequences are MNHNY and SVGAGI (reference sequence).